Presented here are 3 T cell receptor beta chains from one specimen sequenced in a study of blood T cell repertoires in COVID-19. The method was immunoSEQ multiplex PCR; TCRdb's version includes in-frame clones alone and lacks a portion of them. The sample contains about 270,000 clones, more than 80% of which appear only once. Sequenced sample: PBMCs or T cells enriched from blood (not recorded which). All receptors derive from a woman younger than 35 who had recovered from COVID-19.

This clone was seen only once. The CDR3 sequence is CASSLRVDSPLHF. In DNA form, the CDR3 reads TGTGCCAGCAGTTTACGGGTCGATTCACCCCTCCACTTT. The chain has TRBV12-3 or TRBV12-4 and TRBJ1-6; D unresolved. The V and J ends lost 2 bases and 8 bases respectively, with 7 bases between them. The CDR3 loop spans 13 amino acids.

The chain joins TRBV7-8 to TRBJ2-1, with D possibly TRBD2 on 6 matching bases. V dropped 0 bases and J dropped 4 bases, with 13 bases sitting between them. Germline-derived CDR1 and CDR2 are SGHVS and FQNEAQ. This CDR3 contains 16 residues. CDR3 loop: CASSLAQAGFYNEQFF. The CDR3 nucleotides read TGTGCCAGCAGCTTAGCCCAGGCGGGGTTTTACAATGAGCAGTTCTTC.

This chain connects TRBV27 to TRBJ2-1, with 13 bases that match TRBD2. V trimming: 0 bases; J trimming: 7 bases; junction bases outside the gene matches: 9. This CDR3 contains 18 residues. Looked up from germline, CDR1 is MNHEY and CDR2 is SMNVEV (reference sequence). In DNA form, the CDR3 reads TGTGCCAGCAGTTTATCGATTACTAGCGGGGGGGCTTGGAATGAGCAGTTCTTC. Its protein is CASSLSITSGGAWNEQFF.